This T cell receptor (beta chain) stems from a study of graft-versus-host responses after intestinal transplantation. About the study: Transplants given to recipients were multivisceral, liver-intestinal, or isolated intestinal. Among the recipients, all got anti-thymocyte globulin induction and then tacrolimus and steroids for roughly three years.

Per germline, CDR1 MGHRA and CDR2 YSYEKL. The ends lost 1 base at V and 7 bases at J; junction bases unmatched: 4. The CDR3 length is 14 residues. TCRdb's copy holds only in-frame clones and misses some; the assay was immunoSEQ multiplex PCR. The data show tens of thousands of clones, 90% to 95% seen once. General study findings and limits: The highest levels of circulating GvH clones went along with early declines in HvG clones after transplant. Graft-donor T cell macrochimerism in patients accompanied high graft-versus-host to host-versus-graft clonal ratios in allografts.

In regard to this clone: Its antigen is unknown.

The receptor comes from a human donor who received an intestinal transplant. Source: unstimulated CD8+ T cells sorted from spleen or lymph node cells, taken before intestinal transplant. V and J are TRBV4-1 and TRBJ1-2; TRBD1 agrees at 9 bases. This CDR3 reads CASSQGTGDSGYTF. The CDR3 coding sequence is TGCGCCAGCAGCCAAGGGACAGGGGATAGTGGCTACACCTTC.